The 28 T cell receptor beta chains given below trace back to one sample, sequenced in a study of human T cells and chemical hapten exposure. Noted time point: patch test 1, 2 weeks after DPC sensitization. Treatment specified: therapeutic diphenylcyclopropenone sensitization with weekly scalp DPC. TCRdb independently ran MiXCR on the RACE reads; one entry per CDR3 protein. This sample carries some 180,000 distinct CDR3 sequences, about a fifth of them seen once, and the ten largest clones take under 8.5%. Specimen: whole blood, collected in connection with sensitization to the hapten diphenylcyclopropenone (DPC). These receptors were collected from a woman aged 45-59 years with alopecia areata. Some clones in this sample may be carry-over from other donors' samples.

The V call is TRBV7-9, the J call TRBJ2-2; D is unresolved. CDR3 size: 15 residues. With 0 bases removed from V and 4 bases from J, the gap between germline ends came to 9 bases. Germline CDR1 is SEHNR and CDR2 is FQNEAQ (reference sequence). The DNA of the CDR3 is TGTGCCAGCAGCTTAGCTACTCAGCCCACCGGGGAGCTGTTTTTT. Residues: CASSLATQPTGELFF.

The rearrangement joins TRBV10-3 to TRBJ2-1; 11 bases agree with TRBD2. Germline V gives CDR1 ENHRY, CDR2 SYGVKD. The CDR3 runs to 18 residues. The junction had 13 bases not matched to a gene; V was cut back by 7 bases and J by 2 bases. Here the CDR3 reads CAIMYQGGTSGTYNEQFF. In DNA form, the CDR3 reads TGTGCCATCATGTATCAGGGGGGGACTAGCGGTACCTACAATGAGCAGTTCTTC.

This chain joins TRBV19 and TRBJ1-5, with D maybe TRBD1 (6 bases). V shed 5 bases and J shed 9 bases, with 17 bases lying between them. Germline V gene sequence: CDR1 LNHDA, CDR2 SQIVND (reference sequence). The CDR3 extends over 14 amino acids. As DNA, the CDR3 is TGTGCCAGTAGTCCCCGGGAGGGGGGAATGCCCCAGCATTTT. The encoded protein is CASSPREGGMPQHF.

The chain is built from TRBV24-1 and TRBJ2-1, with 8 bases identical to TRBD2. V lost 4 bases, J lost 7 bases, and 11 bases stayed unmatched. Germline CDR1 reads KGHDR; CDR2 reads SFDVKD. The CDR3 totals 16 residues. The CDR3 reads CATSEPGLGPLNEQFF. In DNA form, the CDR3 reads TGTGCCACCAGTGAGCCGGGACTAGGGCCCCTGAATGAGCAGTTCTTC.

This clonotype was counted only a few times. The chain recombines TRBV6-5 with TRBJ2-7; D not certain. Germline V CDR1 and CDR2: MNHEY, SVGAGI. V lost 4 bases, J lost 5 bases, and 9 bases lay in between. The CDR3 length is 12 residues. CDR3 sequence: CASSSVMNEQYF. The CDR3 DNA reads TGTGCCAGCAGTTCCGTCATGAACGAGCAGTACTTC.

Only one count was recorded for this clonotype. The chain is built from TRBV4-2 and TRBJ1-5; tentatively, D is TRBD1 (5 bases). The germline CDR1 and CDR2 sequences are LGHNA and YNFKEQ. Trimming pared 0 bases from V and 11 bases from J, leaving 11 bases between. CDR3 length equals 13 residues. DNA of the CDR3: TGTGCCAGCAGCCAAGATTTTGGGGGAGCCCAGCATTTT. Translated, it gives CASSQDFGGAQHF.

This clonotype has only a few counts. V and J are TRBV7-9 and TRBJ1-2; a possible D gene is TRBD1 (6 bases). Per germline, CDR1 SEHNR and CDR2 FQNEAQ (reference sequence). The CDR3 is 16 amino acids. Trimming took off 1 base at V and 4 bases at J, with 16 bases between the two ends. The CDR3: CASSLGRGRGAYGYTF. The DNA of the CDR3 is TGTGCCAGCAGCTTAGGCAGGGGCAGGGGAGCCTATGGCTACACCTTC.

The gene calls are TRBV20-1 and TRBJ2-1, with a tentative D call TRBD2 (6 bases). The V end lost 0 bases, the J end lost 5 bases, and 17 bases lay between the germline ends. This CDR3 is built from 16 residues. The V gene's germline CDR1 is DFQATT and CDR2 SNEGSKA (reference sequence). The CDR3 here is CSARDITRRLDNEQFF. The CDR3 DNA is TGCAGTGCTAGAGATATTACTAGGCGACTAGACAATGAGCAGTTCTTC.

The chain recombines TRBV9 with TRBJ2-3; D is unresolved. The V end lost 1 base, the J end lost 4 bases, and 10 bases lay between the germline ends. The CDR3 extends over 14 amino acids. CDR1 is SGDLS and CDR2 is YYNGEE in the germline V gene. CDR3 coding DNA: TGTGCCAGCAGCGTAACTCGGACCGCAGATACGCAGTATTTT. Protein: CASSVTRTADTQYF. Full variable domain (remainder filled in from reference TRBV9 and TRBJ2-3): DSGVTQTPKHLITATGQRVTLRCSPRSGDLSVYWYQQSLDQGLQFLIQYYNGEERAKGNILERFSAQQFPDLHSELNLSSLELGDSALYFCASSVTRTADTQYFGPGTRLTVL.

This clonotype has only a few counts. The chain uses TRBV20-1 and TRBJ2-7; D remains unclear. Germline CDR1 and CDR2: DFQATT and SNEGSKA (reference sequence). The CDR3 loop spans 13 amino acids. V lost 3 bases to trimming and J lost 0 bases, with 9 bases between them. For the CDR3, the DNA is TGCAGTGCTAGGGCGAGTAGCTCCTACGAGCAGTACTTC. Residues: CSARASSSYEQYF.

J is TRBJ2-1 and V is TRBV9; D possibly corresponds to TRBD2 (6 bases). Deletions cut 0 bases from V and 7 bases from J, with 20 bases between. The CDR3 sequence is 17 residues long. Looked up from germline, CDR1 is SGDLS and CDR2 is YYNGEE. The CDR3 nucleotides are TGTGCCAGCAGCGTAGACAACCTCGGGAGTTTGAGAAATGAGCAGTTCTTC. Protein product: CASSVDNLGSLRNEQFF. The complete variable domain, with remaining parts taken from reference TRBV9 and TRBJ2-1, reads DSGVTQTPKHLITATGQRVTLRCSPRSGDLSVYWYQQSLDQGLQFLIQYYNGEERAKGNILERFSAQQFPDLHSELNLSSLELGDSALYFCASSVDNLGSLRNEQFFGPGTRLTVL.

The chain is built from TRBV4-2 and TRBJ2-4, with 9 nucleotides matching TRBD2. The CDR3 is made up of 19 amino acids. Germline V CDR1 and CDR2: LGHNA, YNFKEQ. After removal of 0 bases from V and 0 bases from J, the junction contained 9 bases not matched to a gene. CDR3 nucleotide sequence: TGTGCCAGCAGCCAAGAGTCTAGCGGGGATGTACTAGCCAAAAACATTCAGTACTTC. The encoded protein is CASSQESSGDVLAKNIQYF.

V is TRBV29-1 and J is TRBJ2-2, with 7 positions matching TRBD1. Germline V gives CDR1 SQVTM, CDR2 ANQGSEA. Trimming removed 4 bases from V and 6 bases from J; junction bases left unmatched: 8. This CDR3 comprises 14 residues. The CDR3 coding sequence is TGCAGCGTTGGTCCCATAGGGGGCCCCGGGGAGCTGTTTTTT. Amino acid sequence: CSVGPIGGPGELFF.

This clonotype showed up many times. This sequence joins TRBV2 and TRBJ2-3; D possibly corresponds to TRBD2 (6 bases). This CDR3 contains 13 residues. Trimming cost V 3 bases and J 7 bases, with 11 bases left between them. Germline V gene sequence: CDR1 SNHLY, CDR2 FYNNEI. CDR3 nucleotide sequence: TGTGCCAGCAGTGAGATACTAGCCTATACGCAGTATTTT. It specifies CASSEILAYTQYF.

The CDR3 DNA sequence: TGTGCCATCAGGGAAGGGACAGGGAGGGGGCGTGCAAATGAGCAGTTCTTC. This encodes CAIREGTGRGRANEQFF. The chain couples TRBV10-3 to TRBJ2-1; 9 nucleotides agree with TRBD1. This CDR3 has 17 residues. V trimming: 6 bases; J trimming: 7 bases; junction bases outside the gene matches: 16. Germline V gene lookup returns CDR1 ENHRY and CDR2 SYGVKD.

This clonotype has only a few counts. V and J are TRBV3-1 and TRBJ1-6, with 7 nucleotides matching TRBD1. This CDR3 has 17 residues. The trim removed 0 bases at V and 8 bases at J, leaving 10 bases unmatched. Germline CDR1 reads LGHDT; CDR2 reads YNNKEL (reference sequence). CDR3 loop: CASSQDATAGGHSPLHF. Written as DNA, the CDR3 is TGTGCCAGCAGCCAAGATGCCACGGCAGGGGGTCATTCACCCCTCCACTTT.

The chain carries TRBV6-1 and TRBJ1-4; 9 nucleotides align to TRBD1. The germline CDR1 and CDR2 sequences are MNHNS and SASEGT. This CDR3 is built from 13 residues. The J segment lost 6 bases and the V segment lost 7 bases, leaving 3 bases of the junction unmatched. CDR3 nucleotides: TGTGCCAGCATTTGGGACAGGGATGAAAAACTGTTTTTT. It translates to CASIWDRDEKLFF.

This clonotype has just a few counts. The V and J genes are TRBV4-2 and TRBJ1-1; 7 bases match TRBD1. The ends lost 5 bases at V and 1 base at J; junction bases unmatched: 4. The CDR3 covers 14 residues. Germline loops: CDR1 LGHNA, CDR2 YNFKEQ. The CDR3 sequence is CASSGGQSNTEAFF. The CDR3 DNA sequence: TGTGCCAGCAGCGGGGGACAGTCGAACACTGAAGCTTTCTTT.

This sequence joins TRBV7-9 and TRBJ1-1, with D perhaps matching TRBD1 (6 bases). The CDR3 extends over 13 amino acids. Trimming removed 5 bases at V and 8 bases at J, with 15 bases between. Looked up from germline, CDR1 is SEHNR and CDR2 is FQNEAQ (reference sequence). CDR3 DNA sequence: TGTGCCAGCAGCCCCGGGACACCACAGGAAGCTTTCTTT. It translates to CASSPGTPQEAFF.

The chain combines TRBV28 with TRBJ1-1; D not certain. The CDR3 runs to 12 residues. Trimming cost V 6 bases and J 3 bases, with 8 bases left between them. In germline, CDR1 is MDHEN, CDR2 SYDVKM. As DNA, the CDR3 is TGTGCCAGCAGAATCCGGGACACTGAAGCTTTCTTT. This encodes CASRIRDTEAFF.

Turning to this clonotype: A read error may produce the germline difference seen at one junction end. This chain connects TRBV6-1 to TRBJ1-2, with D possibly TRBD1 on 5 matching bases. Germline V gives CDR1 MNHNS, CDR2 SASEGT. The length of the CDR3 is 17 residues. The CDR3: CASSEVGRSREGYGFTF. DNA of the CDR3: TGTGCCAGCAGTGAGGTCGGGCGGTCCAGGGAAGGATATGGCTTCACCTTC.

This clonotype has more than one count but fewer than ten. This chain links TRBV5-1 with TRBJ1-1; 9 bases agree with TRBD1. The CDR3 is 14 residues long. Trimming at V came to 4 bases and at J to 3 bases, leaving 4 bases not matched to a gene. The V gene's germline CDR1 is SGHRS and CDR2 YFSETQ. This CDR3 reads CASSPQGADTEAFF. As DNA, the CDR3 is TGCGCCAGCAGCCCACAGGGGGCCGACACTGAAGCTTTCTTT.

The rearrangement uses TRBV4-1 and TRBJ2-2, with 11 bases identical to TRBD2. This CDR3 comprises 16 residues. Germline CDR1 is MGHRA and CDR2 is YSYEKL. V shed 5 bases and J 4 bases; nucleotides not matched to a gene: 6. This CDR3 is CASSFGLAGPTGELFF. In DNA form, the CDR3 reads TGCGCCAGCAGCTTCGGACTAGCGGGCCCCACCGGGGAGCTGTTTTTT.

This clonotype was observed once. The chain couples TRBV12-3 or TRBV12-4 to TRBJ2-7, with a tentative D call TRBD1 (6 bases). The V end lost 6 bases, the J end lost 5 bases, and 14 bases lay between the germline ends. The CDR3 extends over 13 amino acids. CDR3 protein: CASSFQGSHEQYF. As DNA, the CDR3 is TGTGCCAGCAGCTTCCAGGGGTCCCACGAGCAGTACTTC.

The chain carries TRBV5-1 and TRBJ2-3; no reliable D call. From germline, CDR1 is SGHRS and CDR2 YFSETQ. The CDR3 length is 14 residues. Trimming stripped 0 bases from V and 1 base from J, with 6 bases between. CDR3 loop: CASSLGARTDTQYF. CDR3 DNA sequence: TGCGCCAGCAGCTTGGGAGCCCGCACAGATACGCAGTATTTT.

The chain is built from TRBV5-1 and TRBJ2-1; D remains ambiguous. Trimming pared 6 bases from V and 4 bases from J, leaving 14 bases between. The CDR3 loop spans 14 amino acids. Germline CDR1 SGHRS, CDR2 YFSETQ. CDR3 DNA sequence: TGCGCCAGCATACCGGGTCCGGAGTACAATGAGCAGTTCTTC. Translated: CASIPGPEYNEQFF.

This clonotype was observed a handful of times. The chain uses TRBV29-1 and TRBJ1-1; D not resolved. Germline CDR1 SQVTM, CDR2 ANQGSEA. The length of the CDR3 is 15 residues. The germline V and J ends were trimmed by 7 bases and 1 base, with 19 bases remaining between them. The CDR3 loop is CSAGPGLHGNTEAFF. The CDR3 DNA reads as TGCAGCGCTGGCCCTGGGTTACATGGGAACACTGAAGCTTTCTTT.

This clonotype has only a few counts. The chain is built from TRBV5-1 and TRBJ2-1, with TRBD2 identical over 7 bases. The V and J ends lost 2 bases and 1 base, in that order; junction bases with no gene match: 3. Germline CDR1 SGHRS, CDR2 YFSETQ. CDR3 length: 15 residues. As DNA, the CDR3 is TGCGCCAGCAGCTTAGCGGGACTATCCTACAATGAGCAGTTCTTC. This sequence encodes CASSLAGLSYNEQFF. The full variable domain, in which reference TRBV5-1 and TRBJ2-1 provide the parts outside the CDR3, is KAGVTQTPRYLIKTRGQQVTLSCSPISGHRSVSWYQQTPGQGLQFLFEYFSETQRNKGNFPGRFSGRQFSNSRSEMNVSTLELGDSALYLCASSLAGLSYNEQFFGPGTRLTVL.